The TCR beta chain described here comes from a study of identical twins. In TCRdb, the 5' RACE reads were re-called with MiXCR into one record per CDR3 protein. Here the sample spans about 520,000 distinct CDR3 sequences, about 20% being singletons. CDR3 length equals 14 residues. V lost 2 bases and J lost 4, with 12 bases in between. Per germline, CDR1 SGHRS and CDR2 YFSETQ. This clonotype has more than one count but fewer than ten. This sample was shared with a second study, whose subject was T cells expressing NK-cell markers.

The receptor's source is a woman aged 18-29 years in good health. The rearrangement joins TRBV5-1 to TRBJ1-1, with D perhaps matching TRBD1 (6 bases). The sequencing input was CD4+ T cells sorted from blood. The CDR3 sequence is CASSLQGGSTEAFF. The CDR3 region has the DNA TGCGCCAGCAGCTTACAGGGCGGGAGCACTGAAGCTTTCTTT.